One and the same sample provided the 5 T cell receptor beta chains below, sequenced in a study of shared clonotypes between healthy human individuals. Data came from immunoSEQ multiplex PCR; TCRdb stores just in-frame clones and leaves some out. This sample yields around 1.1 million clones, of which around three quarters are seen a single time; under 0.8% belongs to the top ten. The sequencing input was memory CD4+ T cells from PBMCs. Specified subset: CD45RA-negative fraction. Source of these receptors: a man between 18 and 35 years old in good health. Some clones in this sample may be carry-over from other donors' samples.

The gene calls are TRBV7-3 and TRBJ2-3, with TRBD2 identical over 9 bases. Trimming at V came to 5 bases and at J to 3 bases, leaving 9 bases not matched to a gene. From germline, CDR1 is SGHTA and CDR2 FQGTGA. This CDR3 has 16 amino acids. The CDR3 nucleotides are TGTGCCAGCAGCGCGGCGGGAGGGCCGGGGACAGATACGCAGTATTTT. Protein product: CASSAAGGPGTDTQYF.

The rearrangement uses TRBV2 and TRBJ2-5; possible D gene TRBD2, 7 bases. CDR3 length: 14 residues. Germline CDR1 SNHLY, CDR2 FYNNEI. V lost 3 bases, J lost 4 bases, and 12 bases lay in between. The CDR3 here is CASSETGGLETQYF. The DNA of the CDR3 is TGTGCCAGCAGTGAGACCGGGGGGCTAGAGACCCAGTACTTC.

The CDR3 DNA reads TGTGCCAGCAGCCGGGGGAACCAAGAGACCCAGTACTTC. Its translation is CASSRGNQETQYF. V is TRBV6-6 and J is TRBJ2-5; weak D call: TRBD2 (6 bases). The ends were cut back, 6 bases at V and 0 bases at J, with 8 bases in the middle. From germline, CDR1 is MNHNY and CDR2 SVGAGI (reference sequence). This CDR3 has 13 amino acids.

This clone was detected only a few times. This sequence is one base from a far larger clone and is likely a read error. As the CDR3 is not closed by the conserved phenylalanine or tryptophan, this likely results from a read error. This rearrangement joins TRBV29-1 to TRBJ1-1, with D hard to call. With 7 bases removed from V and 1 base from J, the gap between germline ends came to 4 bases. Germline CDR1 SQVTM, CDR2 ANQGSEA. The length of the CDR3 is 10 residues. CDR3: CSARNTEAFL. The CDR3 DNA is TGCAGCGCCAGGAACACTGAAGCTTTCCTT.

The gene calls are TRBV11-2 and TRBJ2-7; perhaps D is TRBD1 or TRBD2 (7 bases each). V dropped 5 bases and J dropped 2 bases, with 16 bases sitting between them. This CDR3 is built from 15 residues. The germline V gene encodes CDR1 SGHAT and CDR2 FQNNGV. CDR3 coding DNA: TGTGCCAGCAGCATAAACAGGGGAGGGACCTACGAGCAGTACTTC. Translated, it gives CASSINRGGTYEQYF.